A single sample gave rise to the 29 T cell receptor beta chains below, sequenced in a study of blood T cell repertoires in COVID-19. Assay: immunoSEQ multiplex PCR; the TCRdb copy retains only in-frame clones and omits some. In the table there are 250,000 to 350,000 clones, 70% to 90% of which are singletons. Specimen: PBMCs or T cells enriched from blood (not recorded which). Receptor source: a woman aged 30 to 39 who had recovered from COVID-19.

This clone was counted only a few times. The V and J genes are TRBV6-4 and TRBJ2-3, with 7 bases lining up with TRBD2. With 8 bases clipped from V and 2 bases from J, the junction kept 10 bases outside the gene matches. This CDR3 contains 15 residues. Per the germline V gene, CDR1 is MRHNA and CDR2 is SNTAGT. CDR3 coding DNA: TGTGCCAGCTCCAGGGACGGGGGGACCACAGATACGCAGTATTTT. Protein: CASSRDGGTTDTQYF.

CDR3 loop: CASSLFPLARISGNTIYF. CDR3 DNA sequence: TGTGCCAGCAGTTTATTTCCCTTGGCGAGGATTTCTGGAAACACCATATATTTT. The chain employs TRBV27 and TRBJ1-3; the D is unclear. Germline loops: CDR1 MNHEY, CDR2 SMNVEV (reference sequence). This CDR3 is 18 amino acids long. V lost 1 base and J 1 base, leaving 17 bases between the germline ends.

The chain recombines TRBV19 with TRBJ1-4; 11 bases fit TRBD1. Germline CDR1 reads LNHDA; CDR2 reads SQIVND (reference sequence). This CDR3 has 14 residues. Unmatched junction bases numbered 3, after V lost 10 bases and J lost 2 bases. CDR3 coding DNA: TGTGCCATCGGGGACAGGGGGACTAATGAAAAACTGTTTTTT. The encoded protein is CAIGDRGTNEKLFF. The full variable domain, rest sourced from reference TRBV19 and TRBJ1-4, is DGGITQSPKYLFRKEGQNVTLSCEQNLNHDAMYWYRQDPGQGLRLIYYSQIVNDFQKGDIAEGYSVSREKKESFPLTVTSAQKNPTAFYLCAIGDRGTNEKLFFGSGTQLSVL.

This clone was seen once. V gene TRBV7-6 combines with J gene TRBJ1-5, with 9 bases that match TRBD1. The CDR3 contains 22 residues. The V segment lost 5 bases and the J segment 1 base; nucleotides outside the gene matches: 24. From germline, CDR1 is SGHVS and CDR2 FNYEAQ. The CDR3 DNA follows: TGTGCCAGCAGCCTGAAACCAGGACAGGGGCCTTGTACGAATCTCAGCAATCAGCCCCAGCATTTT. Its protein is CASSLKPGQGPCTNLSNQPQHF.

V gene TRBV9 combines with J gene TRBJ2-1, with TRBD1 as a possible D gene (6 bases). The CDR3 is 15 residues long. Germline V gene lookup returns CDR1 SGDLS and CDR2 YYNGEE. V lost 0 bases and J 5 bases, leaving 12 bases between the germline ends. This CDR3 is CASSVDPGANNEQFF. CDR3 in DNA: TGTGCCAGCAGCGTAGATCCAGGGGCAAACAATGAGCAGTTCTTC.

The chain combines TRBV7-2 with TRBJ1-2; D is unclear. CDR1 is SGHTA and CDR2 is FQGNSA in the germline V gene. This CDR3 comprises 14 residues. V was cut by 5 bases and J by 4 bases, with 14 bases left in between. In nucleotides, the CDR3 is TGTGCCAGCAGCGAAGGTCCAGGAAGCTATGGCTACACCTTC. This gives the protein CASSEGPGSYGYTF.

The rearrangement links TRBV28 to TRBJ1-4; 8 positions agree with TRBD1. The germline V gene has CDR1 MDHEN and CDR2 SYDVKM. This CDR3 has 15 residues. The junction had 6 bases not matched to a gene; V was cut back by 1 base and J by 8 bases. The CDR3 DNA reads as TGTGCCAGCAGTTTATTGGTACAGGGGGGGGAAAAACTGTTTTTT. Translation: CASSLLVQGGEKLFF. Together with reference TRBV28 and TRBJ1-4, the CDR3 gives the full variable domain: DVKVTQSSRYLVKRTGEKVFLECVQDMDHENMFWYRQDPGLGLRLIYFSYDVKMKEKGDIPEGYSVSREKKERFSLILESASTNQTSMYLCASSLLVQGGEKLFFGSGTQLSVL.

As for this clone: Within the sample, other DNA sequences also encode this same CDR3. The CDR3 region is CASSVGGANTEAFF. The CDR3 DNA reads as TGTGCCAGCAGCGTAGGCGGGGCGAACACTGAAGCTTTCTTT. The chain combines TRBV9 with TRBJ1-1; weak D call: TRBD1 (5 bases). V lost 0 bases to trimming and J lost 1 base, with 7 bases between them. The germline CDR1 and CDR2 sequences are SGDLS and YYNGEE. This CDR3 has 14 residues.

This rearrangement joins TRBV18 to TRBJ1-2; D is unclear. Deletions cut 6 bases from V and 4 bases from J, with 12 bases between. Per germline, CDR1 KGHSH and CDR2 LQKENI. The CDR3 loop spans 13 amino acids. The CDR3 region has the DNA TGTGCCAGCTCCATAGAGGAAACCTATGGCTACACCTTC. Its protein is CASSIEETYGYTF. Full variable domain (remainder filled in from reference TRBV18 and TRBJ1-2): NAGVMQNPRHLVRRRGQEARLRCSPMKGHSHVYWYRQLPEEGLKFMVYLQKENIIDESGMPKERFSAEFPKEGPSILRIQQVVRGDSAAYFCASSIEETYGYTFGSGTRLTVV.

The J gene is TRBJ1-1, the V gene TRBV18; perhaps TRBD1 as D (6 bases). The CDR3 is made up of 14 amino acids. V lost 3 bases and J lost 7, with 15 bases in between. CDR1 is KGHSH and CDR2 is LQKENI in the germline V gene. Here the CDR3 reads CASSPIADRSEAFF. Here the CDR3 DNA reads TGTGCCAGCTCACCTATAGCCGACAGGAGTGAAGCTTTCTTT.

The genes are TRBV28 and TRBJ2-7; 9 bases are a match to TRBD1. The CDR3 length is 18 residues. Germline V gives CDR1 MDHEN, CDR2 SYDVKM. Unmatched junction bases numbered 18, after V lost 8 bases and J lost 1 base. The CDR3 loop is CASPYEKGQGRGSYEQYF. CDR3 in DNA: TGTGCCAGCCCCTATGAGAAGGGACAGGGACGAGGGTCCTACGAGCAGTACTTC. Together with reference TRBV28 and TRBJ2-7, the CDR3 gives the full variable domain: DVKVTQSSRYLVKRTGEKVFLECVQDMDHENMFWYRQDPGLGLRLIYFSYDVKMKEKGDIPEGYSVSREKKERFSLILESASTNQTSMYLCASPYEKGQGRGSYEQYFGPGTRLTVT.

This chain joins TRBV7-9 and TRBJ2-6, with 7 bases fitting TRBD1. J lost 0 bases, V lost 4 bases, and 9 bases had no gene match. The CDR3 runs to 18 residues. CDR1 is SEHNR and CDR2 is FQNEAQ in the germline V gene (reference sequence). The CDR3 protein is CASSSRTGQSSGANVLTF. DNA for the CDR3: TGTGCCAGCAGCTCCAGGACAGGCCAGAGCTCTGGGGCCAACGTCCTGACTTTC.

V gene TRBV24-1 combines with J gene TRBJ2-7; 11 bases are shared with TRBD2. CDR3 size: 18 residues. Germline assignment: CDR1 KGHDR and CDR2 SFDVKD. V lost 3 bases to trimming and J lost 5 bases; unmatched junction nucleotides: 14. CDR3: CATSDGTGGLAGRDEQYF. The CDR3 DNA is TGTGCCACCAGTGATGGGACAGGAGGACTAGCGGGCCGCGACGAGCAGTACTTC.

The rearrangement joins TRBV18 to TRBJ1-1; 7 bases align to TRBD1. The V gene end was trimmed by 6 bases and the J gene end by 1 base; junction bases not matched to a gene: 8. This CDR3 region has 15 residues. Germline assignment: CDR1 KGHSH and CDR2 LQKENI. The CDR3, as DNA: TGTGCCAGCTCGCCCCCGACAGGGACGAACACTGAAGCTTTCTTT. This translates into CASSPPTGTNTEAFF.

The chain recombines TRBV21-1 with TRBJ1-1; TRBD1 is the table's D call and was not checked against the DNA. TRBV21-1 is shown as a pseudogene. This CDR3 comprises 12 residues. Here the CDR3 reads CASSKGASEAFF. The CDR3 DNA reads as TGTGCCAGCAGCAAAGGGGCGTCAGAAGCTTTCTTT.

The chain joins TRBV7-3 to TRBJ1-3, with D maybe TRBD1 (5 bases). CDR3 length: 16 residues. The germline V and J ends were trimmed by 0 bases and 2 bases, with 11 bases remaining between them. Per the germline V gene, CDR1 is SGHTA and CDR2 is FQGTGA. The CDR3 sequence is CASSLTGAGTGNTIYF. The CDR3, as DNA: TGTGCCAGCAGCTTAACAGGGGCCGGCACTGGAAACACCATATATTTT.

J is TRBJ2-1 and V is TRBV29-1; 12 positions match TRBD2. This CDR3 region has 14 residues. V lost 2 bases, J lost 9 bases, and 5 bases stayed unmatched. Germline V gene data show CDR1 as SQVTM and CDR2 as ANQGSEA. CDR3 in amino acids: CSVERLAGGGEQFF. The CDR3, as DNA: TGCAGCGTTGAACGGCTAGCGGGAGGGGGTGAGCAGTTCTTC.

The chain joins TRBV15 to TRBJ1-1; D is perhaps TRBD1 (6 bases). This CDR3 contains 16 residues. Germline-derived CDR1 and CDR2 are LNHNV and YYDKDF (reference sequence). V was shortened by 0 bases and J by 4 bases, with 15 bases between the two germline ends. The CDR3 DNA reads as TGTGCCACCAGCAGAGATATGGACAGAGGACTCACTGAAGCTTTCTTT. Translation: CATSRDMDRGLTEAFF.

The J gene is TRBJ1-4, the V gene TRBV19; D unclear. Trimming took 3 bases from V and 0 from J, leaving 11 bases between them. CDR1 and CDR2 (germline): LNHDA, SQIVND (reference sequence). The CDR3 length is 16 residues. CDR3 sequence: CASSILWAATNEKLFF. In nucleotides, the CDR3 is TGTGCCAGTAGTATTCTGTGGGCCGCAACTAATGAAAAACTGTTTTTT.

The chain employs TRBV18 and TRBJ1-1; TRBD1 aligns across 7 bases. The CDR3 is made up of 15 amino acids. V lost 6 bases and J lost 2; bases outside the gene matches: 9. Per the germline V gene, CDR1 is KGHSH and CDR2 is LQKENI. CDR3 in DNA: TGTGCCAGCTCTCCCTGGGACAGTATAAACACTGAAGCTTTCTTT. Amino acid sequence: CASSPWDSINTEAFF. Full variable domain (rest looked up from reference TRBV18 and TRBJ1-1): NAGVMQNPRHLVRRRGQEARLRCSPMKGHSHVYWYRQLPEEGLKFMVYLQKENIIDESGMPKERFSAEFPKEGPSILRIQQVVRGDSAAYFCASSPWDSINTEAFFGQGTRLTVV.

CDR3 nucleotide sequence: TGTGCCAGTACCAGGCAGGCGTCTGGAAAACTGTTTTTT. It encodes CASTRQASGKLFF. The genes are TRBV19 and TRBJ1-4; D gene ambiguous. In germline, CDR1 is LNHDA, CDR2 SQIVND (reference sequence). The CDR3 is 13 residues long. The germline V and J ends were trimmed by 7 bases and 10 bases, with 16 bases remaining between them.

The rearrangement uses TRBV28 and TRBJ2-5; weak D call: TRBD2 (6 bases). The CDR3 is made up of 12 amino acids. From germline, CDR1 is MDHEN and CDR2 SYDVKM. The ends were cut back, 3 bases at V and 10 bases at J, with 12 bases in the middle. CDR3 in DNA: TGTGCCAGCAGTTTTCGTGGGGGAGGCCAGTACTTC. Its translation is CASSFRGGGQYF.

This rearrangement joins TRBV5-4 to TRBJ2-3; 7 bases map to TRBD2. Germline trimming cut 6 bases from V and 2 bases from J; bases unmatched to any gene: 12. Germline-derived CDR1 and CDR2 are SGHNT and YYREEE (reference sequence). The CDR3 runs 16 residues. The CDR3 sequence: CASINGVGRPTDTQYF. The CDR3 nucleotides are TGTGCCAGCATCAATGGGGTCGGGAGGCCCACAGATACGCAGTATTTT.

The chain has TRBV4-2 and TRBJ2-3, with TRBD2 matching 7 bases. Germline lookup yields CDR1 LGHNA and CDR2 YNFKEQ. The CDR3 has 16 residues. V lost 1 base, J lost 6 bases, and 10 bases stayed unmatched. CDR3 residues: CASSQVSSGVLDTQYF. In nucleotides, the CDR3 is TGTGCCAGCAGCCAAGTCTCTAGCGGAGTTCTTGATACGCAGTATTTT.

The chain joins TRBV9 to TRBJ1-2; no definite D call. V was shortened by 0 bases and J by 10 bases, with 10 bases between the two germline ends. The germline V gene has CDR1 SGDLS and CDR2 YYNGEE. This CDR3 is built from 12 residues. This CDR3 reads CASSVVGSYYTF. CDR3 bases: TGTGCCAGCAGCGTAGTCGGGAGTTACTACACCTTC.

The rearrangement links TRBV19 to TRBJ2-3; 9 bases are a match to TRBD2. CDR3 length: 18 amino acids. CDR1 and CDR2 (germline): LNHDA, SQIVND (reference sequence). V shed 0 bases, J shed 3 bases, and the junction held 10 bases outside the gene matches. The CDR3 DNA sequence: TGTGCCAGTAGTATAGAGAAGCCGTTAGCGGGGGTTACAGATACGCAGTATTTT. Translating it yields CASSIEKPLAGVTDTQYF.

V is TRBV11-2 and J is TRBJ1-2; 8 nucleotides align to TRBD1. V shed 0 bases and J 10 bases; nucleotides not matched to a gene: 7. Looked up from germline, CDR1 is SGHAT and CDR2 is FQNNGV. This CDR3 is built from 14 residues. As DNA, the CDR3 is TGTGCCAGCAGCTTAGATTGGACAGGGTTAGCCTACACCTTC. As protein: CASSLDWTGLAYTF.

This chain joins TRBV27 and TRBJ1-3; tentative D call: TRBD1 (5 bases). This CDR3 comprises 15 residues. Germline CDR1 is MNHEY and CDR2 is SMNVEV (reference sequence). Trimming removed 3 bases from V and 0 bases from J, with 9 bases in between. CDR3 residues: CASSLGRGSGNTIYF. The CDR3 bases are TGTGCCAGCAGTTTGGGTAGGGGCTCTGGAAACACCATATATTTT.

The chain has TRBV19 and TRBJ1-1, with D possibly being TRBD1 (6 bases). Germline CDR1 is LNHDA and CDR2 is SQIVND (reference sequence). This CDR3 has 13 residues. V was trimmed by 8 bases and J by 0 bases, leaving 10 bases between them. The DNA for the CDR3 is TGTGCCAGTCGAGACAGGCTGAACACTGAAGCTTTCTTT. This codes for CASRDRLNTEAFF.